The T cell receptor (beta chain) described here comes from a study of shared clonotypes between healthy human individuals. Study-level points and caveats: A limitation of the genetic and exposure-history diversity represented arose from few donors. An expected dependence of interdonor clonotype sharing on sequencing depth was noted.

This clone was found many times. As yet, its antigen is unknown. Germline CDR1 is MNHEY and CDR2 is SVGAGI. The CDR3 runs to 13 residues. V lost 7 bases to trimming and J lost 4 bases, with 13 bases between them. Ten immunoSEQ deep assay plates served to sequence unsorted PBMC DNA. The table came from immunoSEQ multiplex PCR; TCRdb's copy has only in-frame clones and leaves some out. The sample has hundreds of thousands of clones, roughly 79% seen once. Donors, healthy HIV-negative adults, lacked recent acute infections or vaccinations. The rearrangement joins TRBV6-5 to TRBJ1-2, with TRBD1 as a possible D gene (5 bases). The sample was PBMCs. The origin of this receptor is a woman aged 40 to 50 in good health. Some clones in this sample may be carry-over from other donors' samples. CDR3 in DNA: TGTGCCAGCAACGACGGGACGGTCTATGGCTACACCTTC. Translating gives CASNDGTVYGYTF.